The rows below give T cell receptor beta chains drawn from one sample of a study of T cells in Graves' hyperthyroidism and ophthalmopathy. Via MiXCR, TCRdb re-called the multiplex PCR reads, giving one row per CDR3 protein. In the table there are 300,000 to 450,000 distinct CDR3 sequences, around 25% of which are singletons. Sequenced sample: blood. The receptors were sampled from a man between 45 and 60 years old with Graves' hyperthyroidism. Both conserved end residues are part of each CDR3. The D gene is left open where the match is weak. Rows give clone size only sometimes, using once, few, many, or a class for an expanded clone.

v_call	j_call	d_call	clone_size	cdr3_aa	cdr3_nt
TRBV6-1	TRBJ1-2	-	many	CASSTQGSGYTF	TGTGCCAGCAGTACCCAGGGCTCCGGCTACACCTTC
TRBV20-1	TRBJ2-1	TRBD2	-	CSARVIAGIGEQFF	TGCAGTGCTAGAGTAATAGCGGGAATCGGTGAGCAGTTCTTC
TRBV2	TRBJ2-5	-	many	CATSQGIRGSGTQYF	TGTGCCACATCTCAGGGGATCAGGGGATCAGGGACCCAGTACTTC
TRBV5-6	TRBJ1-5	-	few	CASSIGQNTGNQPQHF	TGTGCCAGCAGCATCGGACAGAATACTGGCAATCAGCCCCAGCATTTT
TRBV20-1	TRBJ2-3	-	few	CSARPGRRNTDTQYF	TGCAGTGCTAGACCCGGCCGACGGAACACAGATACGCAGTATTTT
TRBV24-1	TRBJ1-5	-	few	CATSRGYSNQPQHF	TGTGCCACCAGTCGGGGCTATAGCAATCAGCCCCAGCATTTT
TRBV7-9	TRBJ1-1	-	-	CAQRSGGWGNTEAFF	TGTGCCCAGCGGTCGGGGGGGTGGGGGAACACTGAAGCTTTCTTT
TRBV27	TRBJ2-7	TRBD1	-	CASSPRDRSPDEQYF	TGTGCCAGCAGTCCACGGGACAGGTCTCCTGACGAGCAGTACTTC
TRBV13	TRBJ1-2	-	few	CASSFPGSSNYGYTF	TGTGCCAGCAGCTTCCCGGGGAGTTCTAACTATGGCTACACCTTC
TRBV7-9	TRBJ2-1	-	many	CASSFSGYNEQFF	TGTGCCAGCAGCTTTAGCGGATATAATGAGCAGTTCTTC
TRBV19	TRBJ2-3	-	-	CASSIDLWGYEDTQYF	TGTGCCAGTAGTATAGATCTCTGGGGTTACGAAGATACGCAGTATTTT
TRBV27	TRBJ1-3	TRBD1	-	CASPRDSSGNTIYF	TGTGCCAGCCCCCGGGACAGCTCTGGAAACACCATATATTTT
TRBV5-1	TRBJ1-1	TRBD1	few	CASSTTGDLEAFF	TGCGCCAGCAGCACTACAGGGGATCTTGAAGCTTTCTTT
TRBV2	TRBJ1-5	-	few	CASASQGRRPQHF	TGTGCCAGCGCCTCCCAGGGGAGACGGCCCCAGCATTTT
TRBV28	TRBJ2-2	TRBD2	few	CASNFGLAGAGELFF	TGTGCCAGCAACTTCGGACTAGCGGGAGCCGGGGAGCTGTTTTTT
TRBV2	TRBJ2-3	TRBD2	-	CASSEAGGRSGDTQYF	TGTGCCAGCAGTGAAGCGGGCGGGAGGTCAGGAGATACGCAGTATTTT
TRBV20-1	TRBJ2-5	-	-	CSAREIGLAIQETQYF	TGCAGTGCTAGAGAAATAGGGCTAGCGATCCAAGAGACCCAGTACTTC
TRBV7-9	TRBJ2-7	-	few	CASRLSRAGIDEQYF	TGTGCCAGCAGATTAAGTCGGGCAGGGATAGACGAGCAGTACTTC
TRBV5-1	TRBJ1-1	-	-	CASSLARVHTEAFF	TGCGCCAGCAGCTTGGCCCGAGTGCACACTGAAGCTTTCTTT
TRBV18	TRBJ2-3	TRBD1	few	CASSPDRGQVGEDTQYF	TGTGCCAGCTCGCCGGACAGGGGCCAAGTGGGTGAGGATACGCAGTATTTT
TRBV11-2	TRBJ2-1	TRBD1	many	CASSLGGTGGYNEQFF	TGTGCCAGCAGCTTAGGGGGGACAGGGGGATACAATGAGCAGTTCTTC
TRBV20-1	TRBJ2-7	TRBD1	-	CSAQRQGLLGEQYF	TGCAGTGCCCAACGACAGGGATTGTTGGGCGAGCAGTACTTC
TRBV9	TRBJ2-1	TRBD2	-	CASSAPISGGYNEQFF	TGTGCCAGCAGCGCCCCGATCAGCGGGGGGTACAATGAGCAGTTCTTC
TRBV24-1	TRBJ2-1	-	few	CATSDQDSYNEQFF	TGTGCCACCAGTGACCAAGACAGTTACAATGAGCAGTTCTTC
TRBV19	TRBJ1-5	TRBD1	-	CASSLRDSYSNQPQHF	TGTGCCAGTAGTTTACGGGACAGTTATAGCAATCAGCCCCAGCATTTT
TRBV3-1	TRBJ1-1	-	-	CASSPRRGRNTEAFF	TGTGCCAGCAGCCCCCGACGGGGGAGGAACACTGAAGCTTTCTTT
TRBV12-3/TRBV12-4	TRBJ2-3	-	-	CASSPQVDSSTDTQYF	TGTGCCAGCAGTCCCCAAGTAGATTCTAGCACAGATACGCAGTATTTT
TRBV11-3	TRBJ2-3	-	many	CASSLSGTDTDTQYF	TGTGCCAGCAGCTTAAGCGGGACAGACACAGATACGCAGTATTTT
TRBV5-1	TRBJ2-1	-	few	CANTPEPATYNEQFF	TGCGCCAACACCCCCGAACCGGCGACGTACAATGAGCAGTTCTTC
TRBV29-1	TRBJ2-3	-	-	CSVEQTLSPDTQYF	TGCAGCGTTGAACAGACCCTCTCGCCAGATACGCAGTATTTT
TRBV3-1	TRBJ2-1	-	many	CASSQYGTYNEQFF	TGTGCCAGCAGCCAATACGGAACCTACAATGAGCAGTTCTTC
TRBV7-2	TRBJ2-3	-	many	CASSLWQVPDTQYF	TGTGCCAGCAGCTTATGGCAGGTACCAGATACGCAGTATTTT
TRBV19	TRBJ2-1	-	few	CASSIARGASSYNEQFF	TGTGCCAGTAGTATAGCGAGAGGAGCAAGCTCCTACAATGAGCAGTTCTTC
TRBV15	TRBJ1-2	-	-	CATSRVVGRGNYGYTF	TGTGCCACCAGCAGAGTGGTGGGCAGGGGTAACTATGGCTACACCTTC
TRBV11-3	TRBJ2-3	TRBD2	many	CASRLAGAAQYF	TGTGCCAGCAGGCTAGCGGGAGCCGCGCAGTATTTT
TRBV6-5	TRBJ2-7	-	-	CASSYSNIYEQYF	TGTGCCAGCAGTTACTCGAACATCTACGAGCAGTACTTC
TRBV7-2	TRBJ2-7	-	-	CASSYHRSSYEQYF	TGTGCCAGCAGCTACCACAGGTCCTCCTACGAGCAGTACTTC
TRBV11-1	TRBJ2-7	-	many	CASSYRSSYEQYF	TGTGCCAGCAGCTACAGGTCCTCCTACGAGCAGTACTTC
TRBV12-5	TRBJ1-1	-	many	CASGLVLGMNTEAFF	TGTGCTAGTGGTTTGGTACTAGGGATGAACACTGAAGCTTTCTTT
TRBV27	TRBJ2-7	-	few	CASSFGPTGEQYF	TGTGCCAGCAGTTTTGGCCCAACTGGGGAGCAGTACTTC
TRBV24-1	TRBJ2-3	TRBD1	-	CATSDWTGSDTQYF	TGTGCCACCAGTGATTGGACAGGGTCAGATACGCAGTATTTT
TRBV7-2	TRBJ2-7	TRBD2	-	CASSQAPRGAGDTEQYF	TGTGCCAGCAGCCAAGCCCCCCGGGGTGCGGGAGATACCGAGCAGTACTTC
TRBV19	TRBJ2-1	TRBD2	-	CASRIGTSGRNEQFF	TGTGCCAGTAGGATCGGGACTAGCGGGAGAAATGAGCAGTTCTTC
TRBV9	TRBJ2-1	-	-	CASSVNSAGRNNEQFF	TGTGCCAGCAGCGTAAATTCGGCGGGACGAAACAATGAGCAGTTCTTC
TRBV5-1	TRBJ2-2	-	few	CASSSQVTGELFF	TGCGCCAGCAGCTCACAGGTCACCGGGGAGCTGTTTTTT
TRBV6-5	TRBJ2-2	-	many	CASSYSLGPGVSAFAGELFF	TGTGCCAGCAGTTACTCACTGGGGCCAGGGGTTTCCGCTTTCGCCGGGGAGCTGTTTTTT
TRBV20-1	TRBJ2-1	-	-	CSGTGESSYNEQFF	TGCAGTGGGACCGGGGAGAGCTCCTACAATGAGCAGTTCTTC
TRBV20-1	TRBJ2-3	TRBD1	-	CSARRRGLFTDTQYF	TGCAGTGCTAGAAGAAGGGGGCTATTCACAGATACGCAGTATTTT
TRBV7-2	TRBJ1-1	-	few	CASSLFGTTEAFF	TGTGCCAGCAGCTTATTTGGTACCACTGAAGCTTTCTTT
TRBV20-1	TRBJ2-3	-	few	CSAGRSTDTQYF	TGCAGTGCCGGACGGTCCACAGATACGCAGTATTTT
TRBV6-1	TRBJ2-5	-	once	CASAQGGKTQYF	TGTGCCAGCGCACAGGGCGGGAAGACCCAGTACTTC